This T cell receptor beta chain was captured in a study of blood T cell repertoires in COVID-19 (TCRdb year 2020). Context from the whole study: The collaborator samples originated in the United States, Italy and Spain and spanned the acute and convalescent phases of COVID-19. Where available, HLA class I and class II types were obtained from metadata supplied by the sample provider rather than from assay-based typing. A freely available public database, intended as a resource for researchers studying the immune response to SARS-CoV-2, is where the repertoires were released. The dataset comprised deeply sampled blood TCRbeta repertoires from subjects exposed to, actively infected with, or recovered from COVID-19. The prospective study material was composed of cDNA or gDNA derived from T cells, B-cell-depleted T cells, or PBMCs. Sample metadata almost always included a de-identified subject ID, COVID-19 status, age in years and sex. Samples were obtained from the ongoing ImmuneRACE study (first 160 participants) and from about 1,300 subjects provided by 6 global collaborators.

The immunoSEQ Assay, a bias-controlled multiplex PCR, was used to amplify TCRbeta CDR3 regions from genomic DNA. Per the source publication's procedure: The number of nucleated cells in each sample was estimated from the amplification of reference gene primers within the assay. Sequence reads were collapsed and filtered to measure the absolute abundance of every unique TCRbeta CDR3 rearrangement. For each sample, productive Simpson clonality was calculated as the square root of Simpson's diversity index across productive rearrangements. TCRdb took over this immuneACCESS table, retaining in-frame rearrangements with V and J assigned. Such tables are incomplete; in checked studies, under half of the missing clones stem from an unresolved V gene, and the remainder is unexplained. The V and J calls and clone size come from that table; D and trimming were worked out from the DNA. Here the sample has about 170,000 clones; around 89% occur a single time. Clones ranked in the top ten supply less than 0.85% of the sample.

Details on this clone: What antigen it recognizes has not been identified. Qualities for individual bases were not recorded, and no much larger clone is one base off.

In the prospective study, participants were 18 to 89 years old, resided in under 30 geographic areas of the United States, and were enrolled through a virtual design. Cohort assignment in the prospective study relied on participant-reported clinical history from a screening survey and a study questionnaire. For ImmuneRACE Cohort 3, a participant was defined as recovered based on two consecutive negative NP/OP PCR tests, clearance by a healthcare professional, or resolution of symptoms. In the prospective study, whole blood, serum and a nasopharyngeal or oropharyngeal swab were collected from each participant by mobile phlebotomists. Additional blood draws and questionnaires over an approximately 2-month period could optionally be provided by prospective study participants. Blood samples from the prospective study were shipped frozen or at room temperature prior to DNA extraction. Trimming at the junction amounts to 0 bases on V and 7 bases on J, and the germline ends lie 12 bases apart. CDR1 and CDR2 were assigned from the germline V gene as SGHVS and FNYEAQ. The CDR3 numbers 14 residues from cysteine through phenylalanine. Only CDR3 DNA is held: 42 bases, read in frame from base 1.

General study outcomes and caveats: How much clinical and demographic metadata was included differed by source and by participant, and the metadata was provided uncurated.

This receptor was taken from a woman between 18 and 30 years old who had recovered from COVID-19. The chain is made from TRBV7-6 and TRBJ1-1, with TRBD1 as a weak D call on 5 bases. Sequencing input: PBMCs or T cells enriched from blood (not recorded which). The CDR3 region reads CASSLAGGVGEAFF. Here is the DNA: TGTGCCAGCAGCTTAGCGGGAGGGGTGGGTGAAGCTTTCTTT.